The following is a T cell receptor beta chain sequence with its context. The antigen is not known. The CDR3 is 14 amino acids. V was cut by 6 bases and J by 3 bases, with 15 bases left in between. Germline V gene lookup returns CDR1 MNHEY and CDR2 SMNVEV (reference sequence). This sample is part of a study of shared clonotypes between healthy human individuals. Naive CD8 cells lacked CD45RO and underwent positive selection for CCR7, leaving out terminally differentiated effector memory CD45RA+ cells. None of the donors, who were healthy HIV-negative adults, had recently had acute infections or vaccinations. Original data processing: Filtering was not the same, since immunoSEQ gave junction-only sequences without quality scores. Using immunoSEQ multiplex PCR, the repertoire was profiled, and TCRdb retains in-frame clones only, with some absent. That table is the source of V, J and clone size, and D and trimming were worked out from the DNA. The table has roughly 590,000 clones, 95% to 96% seen once; the top ten hold roughly 0.1%.

Study outcomes and limitations: Lower generation probabilities were found for non-shared clonotypes than for those shared by all four donors. Large depth notwithstanding, sorted-subset sequencing proved incomplete by rarefaction.

This TCR derives from a woman aged 25-40 years in good health. The chain joins TRBV27 to TRBJ2-7; D not resolved. The sample consisted of naive CD8+ T cells sorted from blood. The CDR3 protein is CASSRVNSYYEQYF. In DNA, the CDR3 is TGTGCCAGCAGCCGCGTCAATAGTTACTACGAGCAGTACTTC.